A selection of T cell receptor beta chains follows, all from one sample in a study of T cell responses to AZD1222 COVID-19 vaccine. Here immunoSEQ multiplex PCR was the method, and the copy in TCRdb shows in-frame clones only, minus some. The sample lists roughly 100,000 clones; 80% to 90% were seen once. The sequenced sample was peripheral blood, obtained 28 days after the second AZD1222 dose. These receptors all come from an adult who received the AZD1222 COVID-19 vaccine. The CDR3 runs from the conserved cysteine through the conserved F or W. A D gene is named only where the DNA matches it firmly. The size of a clone is reported for some rows only, either as once, few or many, or as a class for expanded clones.

- TRBJ1-1 TRBV5-1 TRBD1 TGCGCCAGCAGCCTGACAGGGAAGAGGGACACTGAAGCTTTCTTT CASSLTGKRDTEAFF
- TRBJ2-1 TRBV29-1 - TGCAGCGTTGGGCTGACACATTACAATGAGCAGTTCTTC CSVGLTHYNEQFF
- TRBJ1-5 TRBV19 TRBD1 TGTGCCAGCTCTCAGGGGGCGCGCGGCAATCAGCCCCAGCATTTT CASSQGARGNQPQHF
- TRBJ2-6 TRBV27 - TGTGCCAGCAGTTTAGGTTTCCTGCTGGGGGCCAACGTCCTGACTTTC CASSLGFLLGANVLTF
- TRBJ2-2 TRBV5-1 - TGCGCCAGCAGCTTGGATCCCAATTTATCAGGGACCGGGGAGCTGTTTTTT CASSLDPNLSGTGELFF
- TRBJ1-6 TRBV5-5 - TGTGCCAGCAGGCCTCTACCGGGGGCAGGGAATTCACCCCTCCACTTT CASRPLPGAGNSPLHF
- TRBJ1-6 TRBV25-1 TRBD1 TGTGCCAGCAGTCCGACAGGGGGCGATTCACCCCTCCACTTT CASSPTGGDSPLHF
- TRBJ2-7 TRBV27 TRBD2 TGTGCCAGCAGTTTAGAGCGGGGGTGGGACGAGCAGTACTTC CASSLERGWDEQYF
few TRBJ1-5 TRBV7-3 - TGTGCCAGCAGTTTGAGGACGAGCAGGGGAGCACCGAGCAATCAGCCCCAGCATTTT CASSLRTSRGAPSNQPQHF
- TRBJ1-5 TRBV7-2 - TGTGCCAGCAGCCTTTGGAGGGGGAGAGACCAGCCCCAGCATTTT CASSLWRGRDQPQHF
few TRBJ2-7 TRBV12-3/TRBV12-4 - TGTGCCAGCAGTGGGCTGGGCTTCGAGCAGTACTTC CASSGLGFEQYF
- TRBJ1-1 TRBV25-1 - TGTGCCACGCTTGAGGGGACTGAAGCTTTCTTT CATLEGTEAFF
- TRBJ1-2 TRBV3-1/TRBV3-2 - TGTGCCAGCAGCCAAGTCGGGCTCACTTCTGGCTACACCTTC CASSQVGLTSGYTF
- TRBJ2-7 TRBV6-5 - TGTGCCAGCAGTAGGTCGGGCCAACGATACGAGCAGTACTTC CASSRSGQRYEQYF
- TRBJ1-1 TRBV11-2 - TGTGCCAGCAGCTTCAGGCAGTCGACGGGGAACACTGAAGCTTTCTTT CASSFRQSTGNTEAFF
- TRBJ2-3 TRBV7-3 TRBD1 TGTGCCAGCAGCCGGGACAGGTTCACAGATACGCAGTATTTT CASSRDRFTDTQYF
- TRBJ1-6 TRBV6-1 TRBD1 TGTGCCAGCAGTGAAACCCACGACAGGGCCAAATCACCCCTCCACTTT CASSETHDRAKSPLHF
- TRBJ1-2 TRBV5-6 - TGTGCCAGCAGCTTGGTCTTGCAGGGGCCAGGAGGCTACACCTTC CASSLVLQGPGGYTF
- TRBJ1-2 TRBV5-6 - TGTGCCAGCAGCACTATCGCAGGGGAGTATGTTGGCTACACCTTC CASSTIAGEYVGYTF
- TRBJ1-6 TRBV19 - TGTGCCAGTAGTACCTTCGAAAAATCACCCCTCCACTTT CASSTFEKSPLHF
once TRBJ2-1 TRBV30 - TGTGCCTGGGGGGTAACCTACAATGAGCAGTTCTTC CAWGVTYNEQFF
- TRBJ2-6 TRBV24-1 - TGTGCCACCAGTGATTTGCCCGCTAGGGGAGGGGCCAACGTCCTGACTTTC CATSDLPARGGANVLTF
- TRBJ1-2 TRBV3-1/TRBV3-2 - TGTGCCAGCAGCCGACGTCCGGACAGTCGTATGCGGGGCTACACCTTC CASSRRPDSRMRGYTF
- TRBJ1-5 TRBV5-6 - TGTGCCAGCAGCTTGTGGGGCATTCAGCCCCAGCATTTT CASSLWGIQPQHF
- TRBJ2-2 TRBV9 - TGTGCCAGCAGGAAGAGAGAGGGTGGCAGGGTATATTCCGGGGAGCTGTTTTTT CASRKREGGRVYSGELFF
few TRBJ1-1 TRBV10-1 TRBD1 TGCGCCAGCAGCCGTGACAGGGTTGGCACTGAAGCTTTCTTT CASSRDRVGTEAFF
- TRBJ2-5 TRBV7-9 - TGTGCCAGCAGCTTAGGGGGACGGCAAGAGACCCAGTACTTC CASSLGGRQETQYF
- TRBJ1-5 TRBV9 - TGTGCCAGCAGCCGTACAGGAAACAATCAGCCCCAGCATTTT CASSRTGNNQPQHF
- TRBJ2-3 TRBV7-3 - TGTGCCAGCAGCCCCGGGGAGGTTAGCACAGATACGCAGTATTTT CASSPGEVSTDTQYF
- TRBJ1-2 TRBV7-2 - TGTGCCAGCAGCTTAGGAGACACTTACTATGGCTACACCTTC CASSLGDTYYGYTF
- TRBJ2-1 TRBV6-1 TRBD2 TGTGCCAGCAGTGACAATAGCGGGATCAGCTCCTACAATGAGCAGTTCTTC CASSDNSGISSYNEQFF
- TRBJ1-6 TRBV4-1 - TGCGCCAGCAGCCAAGATAAGAACAGATATAATTCACCCCTCCACTTT CASSQDKNRYNSPLHF
once TRBJ1-1 TRBV7-9 - TGTGCCAGCAGCTTAGCCAGGGTGAGGAGTAACACTGAAGCTTTCTTT CASSLARVRSNTEAFF
- TRBJ1-2 TRBV28 - TGTGCCAGCAGATTCGATACCCGGACAGCCAATAACTATGGCTACACCTTC CASRFDTRTANNYGYTF
- TRBJ2-6 TRBV9 TRBD1 TGTGCCAGCAGCGTAGTGGGACAGACCGCTACTGGGGCCAACGTCCTGACTTTC CASSVVGQTATGANVLTF
- TRBJ1-1 TRBV24-1 - TGTGCCACCAGTGATAGGGGAGGGACTGAAGCTTTCTTT CATSDRGGTEAFF
- TRBJ2-7 TRBV5-5 - TGTGCCAGCAGCTATGGGGGCAGTGACGAGCAGTACTTC CASSYGGSDEQYF
once TRBJ1-1 TRBV3-1/TRBV3-2 - TGTGCCAGCAGCCAGAGGGAGGGGACTGAAGCTTTCTTT CASSQREGTEAFF
- TRBJ2-3 TRBV9 - TGTGCCAGCAGCCCAACAGGGCCAGATACGCAGTATTTT CASSPTGPDTQYF
- TRBJ2-7 TRBV27 - TGTGCCAGCAGCCCCCGTGGGGCTTACGAGCAGTACTTC CASSPRGAYEQYF